This TCR beta chain comes out of a study of beta chain features in type 1 diabetes. Sequencing targeted expressed TCRB transcripts, as all isolated RNA had been reverse transcribed. Profiling relied on immunoSEQ multiplex PCR, and the TCRdb table lists in-frame clones only, not all of them. Here the sample spans 400,000 or so clones, around 13% being singletons. This clone was detected a few times. Antigen specificity is unknown. Germline loops: CDR1 MGHRA, CDR2 YSYEKL. This CDR3 is built from 16 residues. V was pared by 1 base and J by 0 bases, with 11 bases between. Study-wide results and limits: VDJ junctions sequenced from type 1 diabetes patients showed fewer insertions and more deletions. Type 1 diabetes patients had moderately but significantly shorter TCRB CDR3s in all four CD4+ subsets. cDNA-based reads could over-represent cells with high TCR expression. These data did not resolve whether HLA type affects TCRB rearrangement.

Via the markers CD45RO/CCR7/CD25/CD127/CD95/CD27, stem cell-like memory, regulatory, central memory and naive CD4+ cells were sorted. This receptor was identified in a woman aged 18 to 35 with type 1 diabetes. The chain uses TRBV4-1 and TRBJ2-3; possibly TRBD2 for D (6 bases). Sequences were obtained from naive CD4+ T cells from blood. In DNA form, the CDR3 reads TGCGCCAGCAGCCAAGTTATTGGGGGGAGCACAGATACGCAGTATTTT. The encoded protein is CASSQVIGGSTDTQYF.